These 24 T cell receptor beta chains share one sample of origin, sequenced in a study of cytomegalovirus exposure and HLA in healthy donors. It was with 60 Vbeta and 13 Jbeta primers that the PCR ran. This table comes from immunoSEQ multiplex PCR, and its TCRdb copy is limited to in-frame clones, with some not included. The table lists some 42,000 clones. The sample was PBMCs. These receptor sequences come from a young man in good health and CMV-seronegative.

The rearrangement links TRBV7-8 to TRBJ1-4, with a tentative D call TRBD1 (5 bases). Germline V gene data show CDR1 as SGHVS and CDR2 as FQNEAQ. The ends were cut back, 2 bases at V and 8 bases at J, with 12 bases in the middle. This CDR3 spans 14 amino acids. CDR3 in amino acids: CASSLWGDVEKLFF. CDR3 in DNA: TGTGCCAGCAGCTTATGGGGGGATGTGGAAAAACTGTTTTTT.

The CDR3 spells CASSSPWGQGVYEQYF. The CDR3 DNA follows: TGCGCCAGCAGCTCCCCGTGGGGACAGGGGGTCTACGAGCAGTACTTC. The gene calls are TRBV10-1 and TRBJ2-7, with 11 bases matching TRBD1. Germline lookup yields CDR1 WNHNN and CDR2 SYGVQD (reference sequence). Trimming at V came to 6 bases and at J to 3 bases, leaving 10 bases not matched to a gene. The CDR3 totals 16 residues.

The CDR3, as DNA: TGCGCCAGCAGCCAAGTGACTAGCGAGAGCTCCTACGAGCAGTACTTC. It is translated as CASSQVTSESSYEQYF. The gene calls are TRBV4-3 and TRBJ2-7; 8 bases line up with TRBD2. The CDR3 length is 16 residues. V was clipped by 1 base and J by 0 bases; unmatched bases: 5. Per the germline V gene, CDR1 is LGHNA and CDR2 is YSLEER.

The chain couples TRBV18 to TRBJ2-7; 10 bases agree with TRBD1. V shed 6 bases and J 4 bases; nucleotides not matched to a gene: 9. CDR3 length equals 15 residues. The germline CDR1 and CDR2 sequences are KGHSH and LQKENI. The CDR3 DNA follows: TGTGCCAGCTCCCCAGCGGGACAGGGGAGGTACGAGCAGTACTTC. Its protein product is CASSPAGQGRYEQYF.

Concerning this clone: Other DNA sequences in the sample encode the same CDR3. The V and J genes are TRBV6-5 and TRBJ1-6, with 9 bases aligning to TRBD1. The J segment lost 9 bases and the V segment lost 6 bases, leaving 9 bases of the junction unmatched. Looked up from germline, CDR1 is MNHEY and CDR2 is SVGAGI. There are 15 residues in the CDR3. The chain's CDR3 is CASRLGQGFSSPLHF. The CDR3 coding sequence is TGTGCCAGCAGGTTGGGACAGGGATTTAGTTCACCCCTCCACTTT.

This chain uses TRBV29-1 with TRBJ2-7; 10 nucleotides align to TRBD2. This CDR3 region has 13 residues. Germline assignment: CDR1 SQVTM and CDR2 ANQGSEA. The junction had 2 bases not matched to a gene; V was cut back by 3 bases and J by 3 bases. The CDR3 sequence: CSVEIAGGYEQYF. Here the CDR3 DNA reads TGCAGCGTTGAGATAGCGGGAGGCTACGAGCAGTACTTC.

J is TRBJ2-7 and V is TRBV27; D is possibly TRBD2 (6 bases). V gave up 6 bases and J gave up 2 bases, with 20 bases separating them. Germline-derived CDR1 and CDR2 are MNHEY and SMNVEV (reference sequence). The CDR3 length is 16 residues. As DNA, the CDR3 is TGTGCCAGCAGGCTATACCTAGGGACTGCTACCTACGAGCAGTACTTC. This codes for CASRLYLGTATYEQYF.

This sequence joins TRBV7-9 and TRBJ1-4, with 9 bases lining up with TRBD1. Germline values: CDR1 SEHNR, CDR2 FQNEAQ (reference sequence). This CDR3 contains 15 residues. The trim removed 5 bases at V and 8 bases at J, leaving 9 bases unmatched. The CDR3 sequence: CASSDHRGHGEKLFF. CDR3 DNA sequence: TGTGCCAGCAGCGATCACAGGGGGCACGGGGAAAAACTGTTTTTT.

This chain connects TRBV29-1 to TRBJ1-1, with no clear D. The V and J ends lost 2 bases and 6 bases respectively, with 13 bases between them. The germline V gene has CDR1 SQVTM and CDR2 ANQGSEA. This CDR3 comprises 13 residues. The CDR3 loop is CSVESAGIAEAFF. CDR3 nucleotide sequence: TGCAGCGTTGAATCCGCGGGGATCGCTGAAGCTTTCTTT. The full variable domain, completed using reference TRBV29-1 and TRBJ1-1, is SAVISQKPSRDICQRGTSLTIQCQVDSQVTMMFWYRQQPGQSLTLIATANQGSEATYESGFVIDKFPISRPNLTFSTLTVSNMSPEDSSIYLCSVESAGIAEAFFGQGTRLTVV.

CDR3 coding DNA: TGCGCCAGCAGCAAAATCGTGGAAAGACAGGGCGAGATCTATGGCTACACCTTC. Protein product: CASSKIVERQGEIYGYTF. V and J are TRBV4-1 and TRBJ1-2; the match to TRBD1 covers 7 bases. Germline loops: CDR1 MGHRA, CDR2 YSYEKL. The CDR3 spans 18 residues. With 5 bases clipped from V and 4 bases from J, the junction kept 19 bases outside the gene matches.

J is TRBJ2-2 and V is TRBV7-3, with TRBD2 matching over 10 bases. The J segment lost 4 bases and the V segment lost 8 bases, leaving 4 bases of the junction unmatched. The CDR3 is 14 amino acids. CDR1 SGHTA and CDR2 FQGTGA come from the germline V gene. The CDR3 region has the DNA TGTGCCAGCTCAGCGGGAGGGGGCACCGGGGAGCTGTTTTTT. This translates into CASSAGGGTGELFF.

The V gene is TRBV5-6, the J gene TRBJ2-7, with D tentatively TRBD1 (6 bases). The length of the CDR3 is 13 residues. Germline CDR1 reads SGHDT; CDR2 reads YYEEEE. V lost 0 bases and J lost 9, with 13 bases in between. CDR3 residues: CASSLEGTRGQYF. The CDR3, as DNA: TGTGCCAGCAGCTTGGAAGGGACCAGGGGGCAGTACTTC.

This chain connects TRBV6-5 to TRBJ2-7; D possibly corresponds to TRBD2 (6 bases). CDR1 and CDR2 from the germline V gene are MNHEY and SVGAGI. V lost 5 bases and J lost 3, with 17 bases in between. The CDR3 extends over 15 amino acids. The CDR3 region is CASSLNTEGDYEQYF. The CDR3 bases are TGTGCCAGCAGTCTCAATACGGAGGGCGACTACGAGCAGTACTTC.

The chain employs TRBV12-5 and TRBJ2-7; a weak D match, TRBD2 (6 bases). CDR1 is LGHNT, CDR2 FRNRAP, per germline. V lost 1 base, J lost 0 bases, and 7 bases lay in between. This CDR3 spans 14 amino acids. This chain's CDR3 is CASGLGTTSYEQYF. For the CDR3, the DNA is TGTGCTAGTGGTTTGGGGACTACCTCCTACGAGCAGTACTTC. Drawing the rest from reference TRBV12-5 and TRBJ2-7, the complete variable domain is DARVTQTPRHKVTEMGQEVTMRCQPILGHNTVFWYRQTMMQGLELLAYFRNRAPLDDSGMPKDRFSAEMPDATLATLKIQPSEPRDSAVYFCASGLGTTSYEQYFGPGTRLTVT.

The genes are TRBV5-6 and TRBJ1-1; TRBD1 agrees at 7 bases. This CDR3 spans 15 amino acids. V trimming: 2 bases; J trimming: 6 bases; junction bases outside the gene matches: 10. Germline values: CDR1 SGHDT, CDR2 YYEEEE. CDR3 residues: CASSLTGTGDSEAFF. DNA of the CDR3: TGTGCCAGCAGCTTAACAGGTACAGGGGATTCTGAAGCTTTCTTT.

The CDR3 region is CSVAGQPNTEAFF. CDR3 nucleotides: TGCAGCGTCGCGGGACAGCCGAACACTGAAGCTTTCTTT. V and J are TRBV29-1 and TRBJ1-1; 7 nucleotides align to TRBD1. The V gene's germline CDR1 is SQVTM and CDR2 ANQGSEA. V was pared by 6 bases and J by 1 base, with 5 bases of the junction left unmatched. This CDR3 is 13 amino acids long. Looking up the rest from reference TRBV29-1 and TRBJ1-1 gives the full variable domain: SAVISQKPSRDICQRGTSLTIQCQVDSQVTMMFWYRQQPGQSLTLIATANQGSEATYESGFVIDKFPISRPNLTFSTLTVSNMSPEDSSIYLCSVAGQPNTEAFFGQGTRLTVV.

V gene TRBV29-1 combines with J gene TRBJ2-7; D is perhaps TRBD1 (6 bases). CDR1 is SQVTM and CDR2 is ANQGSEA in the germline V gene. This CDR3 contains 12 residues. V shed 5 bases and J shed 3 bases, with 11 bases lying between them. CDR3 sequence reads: CSVSGASYEQYF. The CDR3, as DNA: TGCAGCGTTTCAGGGGCGAGCTACGAGCAGTACTTC.

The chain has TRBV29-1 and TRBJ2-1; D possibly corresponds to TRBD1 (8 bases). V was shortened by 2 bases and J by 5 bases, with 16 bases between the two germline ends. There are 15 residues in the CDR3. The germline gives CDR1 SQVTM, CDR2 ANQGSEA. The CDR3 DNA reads TGCAGCGTTGAAATACAGGGGGGGTCCGACAATGAGCAGTTCTTC. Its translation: CSVEIQGGSDNEQFF.

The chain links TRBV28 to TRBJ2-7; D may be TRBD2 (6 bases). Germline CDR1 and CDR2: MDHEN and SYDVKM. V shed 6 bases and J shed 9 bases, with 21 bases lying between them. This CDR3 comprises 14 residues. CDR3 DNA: TGTGCCAGCAGGCCCGGGACTGAACTACGGGGGCAGTACTTC. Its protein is CASRPGTELRGQYF.

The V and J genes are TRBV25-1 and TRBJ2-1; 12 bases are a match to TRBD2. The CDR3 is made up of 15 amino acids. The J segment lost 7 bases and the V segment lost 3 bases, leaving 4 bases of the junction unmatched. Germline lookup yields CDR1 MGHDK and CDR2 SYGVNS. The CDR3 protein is CASSDGLAGGNEQFF. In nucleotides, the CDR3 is TGTGCCAGCAGTGATGGTCTAGCGGGAGGGAATGAGCAGTTCTTC.

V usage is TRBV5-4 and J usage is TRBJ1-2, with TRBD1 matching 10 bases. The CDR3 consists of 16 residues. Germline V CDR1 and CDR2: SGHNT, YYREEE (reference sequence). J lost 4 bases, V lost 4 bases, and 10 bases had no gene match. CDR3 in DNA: TGTGCCAGCAGCCCCCCGGGGACAGGGGCGGGCTATGGCTACACCTTC. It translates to CASSPPGTGAGYGYTF. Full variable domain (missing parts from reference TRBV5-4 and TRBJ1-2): ETGVTQSPTHLIKTRGQQVTLRCSSQSGHNTVSWYQQALGQGPQFIFQYYREEENGRGNFPPRFSGLQFPNYSSELNVNALELDDSALYLCASSPPGTGAGYGYTFGSGTRLTVV.

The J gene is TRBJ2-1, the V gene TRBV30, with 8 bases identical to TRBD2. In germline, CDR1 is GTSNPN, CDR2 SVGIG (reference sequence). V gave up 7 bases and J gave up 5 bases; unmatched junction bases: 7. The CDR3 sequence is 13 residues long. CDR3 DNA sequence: TGTGCCTCAAAAGCGGGGGCCCACAATGAGCAGTTCTTC. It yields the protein CASKAGAHNEQFF.

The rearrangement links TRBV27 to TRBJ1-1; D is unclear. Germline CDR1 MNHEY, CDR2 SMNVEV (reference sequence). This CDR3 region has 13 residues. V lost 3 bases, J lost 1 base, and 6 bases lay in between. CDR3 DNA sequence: TGTGCCAGCAGTTTGAGGGAGAACACTGAAGCTTTCTTT. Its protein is CASSLRENTEAFF.

CDR3 sequence: CASTPGRTGDLNTEAFF. DNA for the CDR3: TGTGCCAGTACCCCAGGGAGGACAGGGGACCTGAACACTGAAGCTTTCTTT. The genes are TRBV19 and TRBJ1-1; TRBD1 matches 9 bases. CDR1 and CDR2 (germline): LNHDA, SQIVND (reference sequence). The J segment lost 0 bases and the V segment lost 7 bases, leaving 12 bases of the junction unmatched. There are 17 residues in the CDR3.